The rows below give T cell receptor beta chains drawn from one sample of a study of blood T cell repertoires in COVID-19. Assay: immunoSEQ multiplex PCR; the TCRdb copy retains only in-frame clones and omits some. Of 30,000 to 40,000 clones detected, approximately 91% appear once; the ten largest clones hold around 2.5%. What was sequenced was peripheral blood. Receptors originate from a human donor in a cohort sampled during active COVID-19. The CDR3 runs from the conserved cysteine through the conserved F or W. The order of the fields is V gene, D gene, clone size, J gene, CDR3 length, CDR3 DNA, CDR3 protein. The D gene is left open where the match is weak. For some rows the clone size is stated as once, few or many, or as a class when expanded; others skip it.

v_call: TRBV6-1; d_call: NA; clone_size: once; j_call: TRBJ1-1; cdr3_length: 14; cdr3_nt: TGTGCCAGCAGTGAAGAACAGTTGAACACTGAAGCTTTCTTT; cdr3_aa: CASSEEQLNTEAFF
v_call: TRBV5-6; d_call: NA; clone_size: few; j_call: TRBJ1-5; cdr3_length: 14; cdr3_nt: TGTGCCAGCAGCTTGCGGAGGGGAGGCCAGCCCCAGCATTTT; cdr3_aa: CASSLRRGGQPQHF
v_call: TRBV6-5; d_call: TRBD2; clone_size: once; j_call: TRBJ2-2; cdr3_length: 16; cdr3_nt: TGTGCCAGCAGTTACTCTCTAGCGGCTAACACCGGGGAGCTGTTTTTT; cdr3_aa: CASSYSLAANTGELFF
v_call: TRBV13; d_call: TRBD2; clone_size: once; j_call: TRBJ2-3; cdr3_length: 15; cdr3_nt: TGTGCCAGCGGGGTAGCGGGGGCCATCACAGATACGCAGTATTTT; cdr3_aa: CASGVAGAITDTQYF
v_call: TRBV27; d_call: TRBD1; clone_size: once; j_call: TRBJ1-1; cdr3_length: 18; cdr3_nt: TGTGCCAGCAGTTTCTCACTGACAGGGAGGTACGGGGGCACTGAAGCTTTCTTT; cdr3_aa: CASSFSLTGRYGGTEAFF
v_call: TRBV10-3; d_call: NA; clone_size: once; j_call: TRBJ1-3; cdr3_length: 12; cdr3_nt: TGTGCCATCAGGTCCGGAGGGAGGGCCATATATTTT; cdr3_aa: CAIRSGGRAIYF
v_call: TRBV29-1; d_call: TRBD1; clone_size: NA; j_call: TRBJ1-2; cdr3_length: 14; cdr3_nt: TGCAGCGTGGGCCCGGACAGGCAGGACTATGGCTACACCTTC; cdr3_aa: CSVGPDRQDYGYTF
v_call: TRBV7-6; d_call: TRBD2; clone_size: NA; j_call: TRBJ2-1; cdr3_length: 16; cdr3_nt: TGTGCCAGCAGTCCTCGGGAGGGGGGGCCATACAATGAGCAGTTCTTC; cdr3_aa: CASSPREGGPYNEQFF
v_call: TRBV6-1; d_call: NA; clone_size: NA; j_call: TRBJ1-2; cdr3_length: 13; cdr3_nt: TGTGCCAGCAGTGATCGGGGGGCCTTAGGCTACACCTTC; cdr3_aa: CASSDRGALGYTF
v_call: TRBV7-9; d_call: NA; clone_size: NA; j_call: TRBJ2-1; cdr3_length: 16; cdr3_nt: TGTGCCAGCAGCTTAAACGCGGTCAGCTCCTACAATGAGCAGTTCTTC; cdr3_aa: CASSLNAVSSYNEQFF
v_call: TRBV3-1/TRBV3-2; d_call: NA; clone_size: once; j_call: TRBJ2-2; cdr3_length: 16; cdr3_nt: TGTGCCAGCAGCCAGGGGTGGAGGCAGAACACCGGGGAGCTGTTTTTT; cdr3_aa: CASSQGWRQNTGELFF